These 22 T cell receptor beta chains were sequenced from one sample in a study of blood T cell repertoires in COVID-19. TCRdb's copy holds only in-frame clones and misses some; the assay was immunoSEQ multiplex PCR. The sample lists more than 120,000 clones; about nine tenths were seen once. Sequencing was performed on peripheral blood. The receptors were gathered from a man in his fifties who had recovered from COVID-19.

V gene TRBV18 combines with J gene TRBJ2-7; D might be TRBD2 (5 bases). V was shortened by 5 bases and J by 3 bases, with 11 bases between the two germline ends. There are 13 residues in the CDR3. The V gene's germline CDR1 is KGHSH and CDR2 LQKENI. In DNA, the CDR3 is TGTGCCAGCTCATCCGCTGCGGGCTACGAGCAGTACTTC. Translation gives CASSSAAGYEQYF. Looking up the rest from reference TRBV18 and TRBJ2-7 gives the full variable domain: NAGVMQNPRHLVRRRGQEARLRCSPMKGHSHVYWYRQLPEEGLKFMVYLQKENIIDESGMPKERFSAEFPKEGPSILRIQQVVRGDSAAYFCASSSAAGYEQYFGPGTRLTVT.

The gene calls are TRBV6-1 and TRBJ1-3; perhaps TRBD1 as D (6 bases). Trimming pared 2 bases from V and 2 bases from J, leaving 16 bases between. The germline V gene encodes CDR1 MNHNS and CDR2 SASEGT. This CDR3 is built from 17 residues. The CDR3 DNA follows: TGTGCCAGCAGTGAATTCCGAGTGGGGGCGACTGGAAACACCATATATTTT. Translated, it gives CASSEFRVGATGNTIYF.

In DNA form, the CDR3 reads TGTGCCAGCAGTTACTCGAGACAGACCTCTGGAAACACCATATATTTT. Translated, it gives CASSYSRQTSGNTIYF. This chain connects TRBV6-2 or TRBV6-3 to TRBJ1-3; D perhaps matches TRBD1 (5 bases). Trimming pared 0 bases from V and 0 bases from J, leaving 9 bases between. Looked up from germline, CDR1 is MNHEY and CDR2 is SVGEGT. The CDR3 is 16 amino acids.

The CDR3 region has the DNA TGTGCCAGCAGCTTTAAAGGACTAGCCCACAATGAGCAGTTCTTC. This translates into CASSFKGLAHNEQFF. The rearrangement joins TRBV9 to TRBJ2-1, with 8 bases matching TRBD2. From germline, CDR1 is SGDLS and CDR2 YYNGEE. The V gene end was trimmed by 4 bases and the J gene end by 5 bases; junction bases not matched to a gene: 8. This CDR3 has 15 amino acids.

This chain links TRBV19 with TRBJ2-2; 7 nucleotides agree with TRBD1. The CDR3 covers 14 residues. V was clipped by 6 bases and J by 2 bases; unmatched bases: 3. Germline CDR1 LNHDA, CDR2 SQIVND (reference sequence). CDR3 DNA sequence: TGTGCCAGTAGATGGGACAGTAACACCGGGGAGCTGTTTTTT. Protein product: CASRWDSNTGELFF.

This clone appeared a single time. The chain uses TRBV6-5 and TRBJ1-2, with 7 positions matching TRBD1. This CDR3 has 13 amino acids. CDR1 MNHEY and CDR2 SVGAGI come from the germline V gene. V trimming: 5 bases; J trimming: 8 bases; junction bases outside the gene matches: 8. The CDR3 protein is CASSLDRAGGYTF. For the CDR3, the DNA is TGTGCCAGCAGTCTAGACAGGGCTGGAGGCTACACCTTC.

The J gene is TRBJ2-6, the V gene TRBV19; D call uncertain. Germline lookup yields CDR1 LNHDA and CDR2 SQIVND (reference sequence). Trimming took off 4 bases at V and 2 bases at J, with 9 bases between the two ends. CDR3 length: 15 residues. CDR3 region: CASSTIYTGANVLTF. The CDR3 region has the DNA TGTGCCAGTAGTACTATCTATACTGGGGCCAACGTCCTGACTTTC. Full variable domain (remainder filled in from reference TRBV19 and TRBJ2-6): DGGITQSPKYLFRKEGQNVTLSCEQNLNHDAMYWYRQDPGQGLRLIYYSQIVNDFQKGDIAEGYSVSREKKESFPLTVTSAQKNPTAFYLCASSTIYTGANVLTFGAGSRLTVL.

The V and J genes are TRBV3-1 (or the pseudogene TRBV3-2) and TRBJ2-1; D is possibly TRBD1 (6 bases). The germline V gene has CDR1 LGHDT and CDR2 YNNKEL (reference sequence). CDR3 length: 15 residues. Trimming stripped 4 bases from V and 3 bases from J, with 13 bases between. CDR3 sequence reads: CASSPPGTNYNEQFF. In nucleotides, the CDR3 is TGTGCCAGCAGCCCCCCGGGGACAAACTACAATGAGCAGTTCTTC.

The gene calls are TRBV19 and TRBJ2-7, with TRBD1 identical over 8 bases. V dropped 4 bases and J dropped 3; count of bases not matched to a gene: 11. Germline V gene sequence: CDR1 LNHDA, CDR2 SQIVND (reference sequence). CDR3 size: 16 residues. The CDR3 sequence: CASSNPGQGSGYEQYF. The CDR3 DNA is TGTGCCAGTAGTAACCCTGGACAGGGTTCGGGCTACGAGCAGTACTTC.

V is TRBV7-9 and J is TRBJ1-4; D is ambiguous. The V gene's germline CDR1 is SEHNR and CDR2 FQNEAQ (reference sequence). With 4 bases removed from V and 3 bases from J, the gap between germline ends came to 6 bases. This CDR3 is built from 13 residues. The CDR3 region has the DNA TGTGCCAGCAGCTATCGTGCTAATGAAAAACTGTTTTTT. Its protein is CASSYRANEKLFF.

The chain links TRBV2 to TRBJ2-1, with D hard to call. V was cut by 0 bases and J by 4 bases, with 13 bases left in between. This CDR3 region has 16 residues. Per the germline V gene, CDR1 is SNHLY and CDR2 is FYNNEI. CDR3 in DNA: TGTGCCAGCAGTGAAGCGGGTCAGGATCCTTACAATGAGCAGTTCTTC. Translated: CASSEAGQDPYNEQFF.

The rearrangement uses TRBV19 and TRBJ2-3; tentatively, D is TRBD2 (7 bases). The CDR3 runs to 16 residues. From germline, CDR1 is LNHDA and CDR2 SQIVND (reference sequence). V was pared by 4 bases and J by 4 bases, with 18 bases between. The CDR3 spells CASSRGIGGAPDTQYF. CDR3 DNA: TGTGCCAGTAGTAGGGGGATAGGGGGGGCCCCAGATACGCAGTATTTT.

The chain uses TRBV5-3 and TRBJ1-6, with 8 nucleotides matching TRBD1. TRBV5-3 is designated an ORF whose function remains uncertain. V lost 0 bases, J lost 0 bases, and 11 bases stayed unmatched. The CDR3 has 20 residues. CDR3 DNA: TGTGCCAGAAGCTTGGTGGCTCAGGGGGCCCTGAGCTCCTATAATTCACCCCTCCACTTT. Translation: CARSLVAQGALSSYNSPLHF.

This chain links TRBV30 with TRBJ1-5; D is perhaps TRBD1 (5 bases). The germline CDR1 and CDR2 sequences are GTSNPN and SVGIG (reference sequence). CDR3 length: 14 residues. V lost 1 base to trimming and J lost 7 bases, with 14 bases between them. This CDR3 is CAWSGGGVGQPQHF. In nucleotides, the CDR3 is TGTGCCTGGAGTGGAGGAGGGGTGGGCCAGCCCCAGCATTTT.

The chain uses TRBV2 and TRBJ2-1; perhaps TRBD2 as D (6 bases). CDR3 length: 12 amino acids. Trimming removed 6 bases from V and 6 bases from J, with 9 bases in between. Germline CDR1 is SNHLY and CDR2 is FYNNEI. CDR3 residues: CASRDYINEQFF. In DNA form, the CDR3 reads TGTGCCAGCAGGGACTACATCAATGAGCAGTTCTTC.

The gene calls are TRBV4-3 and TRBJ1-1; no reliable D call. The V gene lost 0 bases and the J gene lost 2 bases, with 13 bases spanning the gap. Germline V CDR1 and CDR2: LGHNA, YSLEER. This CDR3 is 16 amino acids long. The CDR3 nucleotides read TGCGCCAGCAGCCAAGATTTAGGAGAAATTAACACTGAAGCTTTCTTT. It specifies CASSQDLGEINTEAFF.

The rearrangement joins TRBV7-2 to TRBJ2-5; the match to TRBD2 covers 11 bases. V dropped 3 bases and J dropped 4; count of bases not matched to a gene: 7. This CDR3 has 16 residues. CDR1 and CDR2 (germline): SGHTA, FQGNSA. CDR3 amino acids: CASSFLAGGLRETQYF. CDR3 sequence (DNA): TGTGCCAGCAGCTTTTTAGCGGGGGGGTTGAGAGAGACCCAGTACTTC. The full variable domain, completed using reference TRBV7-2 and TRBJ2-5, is GAGVSQSPSNKVTEKGKDVELRCDPISGHTALYWYRQSLGQGLEFLIYFQGNSAPDKSGLPSDRFSAERTGGSVSTLTIQRTQQEDSAVYLCASSFLAGGLRETQYFGPGTRLLVL.

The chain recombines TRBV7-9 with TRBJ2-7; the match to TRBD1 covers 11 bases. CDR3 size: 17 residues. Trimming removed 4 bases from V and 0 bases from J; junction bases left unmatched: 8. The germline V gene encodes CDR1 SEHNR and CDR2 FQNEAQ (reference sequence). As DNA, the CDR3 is TGTGCCAGCAGCTATCCGCAGGGACAGGGGGACTCCTACGAGCAGTACTTC. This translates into CASSYPQGQGDSYEQYF.

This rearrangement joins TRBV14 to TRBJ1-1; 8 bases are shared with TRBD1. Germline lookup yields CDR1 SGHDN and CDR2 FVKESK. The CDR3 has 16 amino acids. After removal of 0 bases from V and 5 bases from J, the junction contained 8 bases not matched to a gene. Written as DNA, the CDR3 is TGTGCCAGCAGCCAAGACAGGGGGCGTATATGGACTGAAGCTTTCTTT. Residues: CASSQDRGRIWTEAFF.

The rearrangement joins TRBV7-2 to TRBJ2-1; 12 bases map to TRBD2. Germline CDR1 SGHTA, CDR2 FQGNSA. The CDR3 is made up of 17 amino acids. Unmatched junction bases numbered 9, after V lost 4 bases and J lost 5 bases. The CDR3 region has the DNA TGTGCCAGCAGCTCTGGTGCTAGCGGGGGGGTTAACAATGAGCAGTTCTTC. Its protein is CASSSGASGGVNNEQFF.

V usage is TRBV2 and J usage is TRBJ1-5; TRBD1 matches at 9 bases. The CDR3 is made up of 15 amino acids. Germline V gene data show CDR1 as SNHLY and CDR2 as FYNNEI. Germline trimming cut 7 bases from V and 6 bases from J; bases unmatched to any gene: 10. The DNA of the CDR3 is TGTGCCAGCACCGCGACAGGGGGTGGCGGTCAGCCCCAGCATTTT. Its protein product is CASTATGGGGQPQHF.

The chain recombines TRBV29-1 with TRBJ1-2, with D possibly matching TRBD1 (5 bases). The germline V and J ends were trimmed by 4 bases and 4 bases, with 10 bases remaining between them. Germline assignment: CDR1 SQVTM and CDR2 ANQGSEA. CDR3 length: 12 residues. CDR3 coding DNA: TGCAGCGTTGGTGGGGGGGGCTATGGCTACACCTTC. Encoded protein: CSVGGGGYGYTF.